This T cell receptor beta chain came from a study of T-cell memory formation after mild COVID-19. This clonotype has just a few counts. One entry per CDR3 protein results from TCRdb running MiXCR on the 5' RACE reads. Here the sample spans just over 350,000 distinct CDR3 sequences, 14% being singletons. The sequenced material came from PBMCs or a T cell subset sorted from them (not recorded which). This TCR was sampled from a man in his late teens or twenties who had mild COVID-19 (a few samples of this study predate the infection). Cell type and time point are not known.

This CDR3 is CASSLDPGGAGYGYTF. The CDR3 coding sequence is TGTGCCAGCAGCTTAGATCCCGGAGGGGCAGGCTATGGCTACACCTTC. V gene TRBV11-2 combines with J gene TRBJ1-2; tentatively, D is TRBD1 (5 bases). Germline CDR1 reads SGHAT; CDR2 reads FQNNGV. This CDR3 region has 16 residues. The V end lost 0 bases, the J end lost 4 bases, and 15 bases lay between the germline ends.